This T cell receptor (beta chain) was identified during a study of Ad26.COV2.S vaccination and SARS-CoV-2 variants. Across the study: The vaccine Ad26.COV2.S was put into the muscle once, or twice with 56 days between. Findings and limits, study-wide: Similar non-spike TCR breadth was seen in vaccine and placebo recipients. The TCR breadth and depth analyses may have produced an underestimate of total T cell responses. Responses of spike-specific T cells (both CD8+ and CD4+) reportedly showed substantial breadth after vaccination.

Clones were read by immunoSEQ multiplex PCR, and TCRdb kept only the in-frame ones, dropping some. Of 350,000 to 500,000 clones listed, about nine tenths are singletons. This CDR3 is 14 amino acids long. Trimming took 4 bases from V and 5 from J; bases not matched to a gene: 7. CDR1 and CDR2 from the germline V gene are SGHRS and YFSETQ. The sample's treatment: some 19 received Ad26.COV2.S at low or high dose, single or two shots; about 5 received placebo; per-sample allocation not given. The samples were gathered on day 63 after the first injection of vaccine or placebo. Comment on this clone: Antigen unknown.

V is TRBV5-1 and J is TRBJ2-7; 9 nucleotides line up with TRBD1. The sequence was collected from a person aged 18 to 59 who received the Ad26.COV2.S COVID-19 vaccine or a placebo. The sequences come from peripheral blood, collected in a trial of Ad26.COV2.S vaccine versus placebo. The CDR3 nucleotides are TGCGCCAGCAGCCGCTGGACAGGGGACAACGAGCAGTACTTC. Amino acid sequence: CASSRWTGDNEQYF.